This T cell receptor (beta chain) was identified in a study of T cell responses to AZD1222 COVID-19 vaccine. As for the study in general: The study pooled second doses at about 4 or about 12 weeks. Regarding the study as a whole: Of the AZD1222 recipients, only five to seven were seropositive at baseline.

The junction had 5 bases not matched to a gene; V was cut back by 2 bases and J by 5 bases. This CDR3 region has 17 residues. Germline V CDR1 and CDR2: KGHDR, SFDVKD. In the case of this clone: The antigen remains undetermined.

Here immunoSEQ multiplex PCR was the method, and the copy in TCRdb shows in-frame clones only, minus some. The sample lists more than 250,000 clones; more than 80% were seen once. V gene TRBV24-1 combines with J gene TRBJ2-3; 14 bases agree with TRBD2. The source was peripheral blood, collected on day 0 of AZD1222 vaccination. This TCR derives from an adult in good health. The CDR3 region is CATSDYGLAGGRDTQYF. In nucleotides, the CDR3 is TGTGCCACCAGTGATTACGGACTAGCGGGAGGTAGAGATACGCAGTATTTT.